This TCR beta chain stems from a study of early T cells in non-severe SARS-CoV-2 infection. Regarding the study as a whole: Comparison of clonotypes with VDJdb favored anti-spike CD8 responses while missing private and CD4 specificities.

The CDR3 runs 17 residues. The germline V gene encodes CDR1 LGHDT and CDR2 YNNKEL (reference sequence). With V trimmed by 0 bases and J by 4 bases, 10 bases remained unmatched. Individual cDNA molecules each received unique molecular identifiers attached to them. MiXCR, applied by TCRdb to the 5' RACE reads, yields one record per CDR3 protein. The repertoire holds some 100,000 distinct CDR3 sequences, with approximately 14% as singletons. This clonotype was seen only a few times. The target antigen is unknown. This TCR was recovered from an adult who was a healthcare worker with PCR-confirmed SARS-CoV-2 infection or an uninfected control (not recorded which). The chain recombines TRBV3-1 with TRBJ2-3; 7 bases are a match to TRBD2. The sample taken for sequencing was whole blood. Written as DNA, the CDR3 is TGTGCCAGCAGCCAAGAGGTCAGCGGGGCCCGATCAGATACGCAGTATTTT. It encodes CASSQEVSGARSDTQYF.